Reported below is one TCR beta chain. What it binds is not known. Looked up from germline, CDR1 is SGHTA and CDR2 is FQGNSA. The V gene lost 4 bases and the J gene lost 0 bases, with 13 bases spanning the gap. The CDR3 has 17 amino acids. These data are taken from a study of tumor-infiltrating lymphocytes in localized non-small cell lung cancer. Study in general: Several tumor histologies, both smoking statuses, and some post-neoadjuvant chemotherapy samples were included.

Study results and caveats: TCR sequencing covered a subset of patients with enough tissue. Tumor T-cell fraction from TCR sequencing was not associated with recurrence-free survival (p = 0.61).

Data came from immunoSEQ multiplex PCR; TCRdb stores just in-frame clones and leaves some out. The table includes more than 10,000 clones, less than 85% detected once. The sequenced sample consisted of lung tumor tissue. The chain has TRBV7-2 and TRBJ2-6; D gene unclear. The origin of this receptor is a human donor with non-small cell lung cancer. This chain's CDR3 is CASSSLQVTSGANVLTF. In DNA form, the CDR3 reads TGTGCCAGCAGCTCCTTGCAGGTTACCTCTGGGGCCAACGTCCTGACTTTC.